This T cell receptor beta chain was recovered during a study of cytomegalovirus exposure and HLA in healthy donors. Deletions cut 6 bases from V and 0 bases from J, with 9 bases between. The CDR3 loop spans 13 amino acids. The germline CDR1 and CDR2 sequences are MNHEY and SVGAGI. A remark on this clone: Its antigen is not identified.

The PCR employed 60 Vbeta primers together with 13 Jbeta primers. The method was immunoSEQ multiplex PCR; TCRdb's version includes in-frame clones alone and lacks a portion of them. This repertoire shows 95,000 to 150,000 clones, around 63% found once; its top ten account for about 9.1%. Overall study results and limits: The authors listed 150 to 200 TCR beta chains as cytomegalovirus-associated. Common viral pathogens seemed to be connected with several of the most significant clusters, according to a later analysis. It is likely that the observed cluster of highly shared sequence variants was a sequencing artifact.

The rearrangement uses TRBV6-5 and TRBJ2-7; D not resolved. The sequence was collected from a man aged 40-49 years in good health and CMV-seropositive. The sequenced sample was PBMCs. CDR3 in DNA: TGTGCCAGCAGCTCTTCCCTCTCCTACGAGCAGTACTTC. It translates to CASSSSLSYEQYF.